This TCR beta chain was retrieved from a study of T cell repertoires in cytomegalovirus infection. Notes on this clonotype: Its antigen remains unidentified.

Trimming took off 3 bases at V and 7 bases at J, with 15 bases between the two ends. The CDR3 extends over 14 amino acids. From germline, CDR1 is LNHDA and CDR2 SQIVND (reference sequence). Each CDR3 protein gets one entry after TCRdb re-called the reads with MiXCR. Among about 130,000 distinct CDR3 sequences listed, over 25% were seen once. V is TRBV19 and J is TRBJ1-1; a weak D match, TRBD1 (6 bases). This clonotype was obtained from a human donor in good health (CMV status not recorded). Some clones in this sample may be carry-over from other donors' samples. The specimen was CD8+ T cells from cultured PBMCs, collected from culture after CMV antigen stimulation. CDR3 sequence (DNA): TGTGCCAGTAGTATTGGGTCCGACAGGAATGAAGCTTTCTTT. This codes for CASSIGSDRNEAFF.